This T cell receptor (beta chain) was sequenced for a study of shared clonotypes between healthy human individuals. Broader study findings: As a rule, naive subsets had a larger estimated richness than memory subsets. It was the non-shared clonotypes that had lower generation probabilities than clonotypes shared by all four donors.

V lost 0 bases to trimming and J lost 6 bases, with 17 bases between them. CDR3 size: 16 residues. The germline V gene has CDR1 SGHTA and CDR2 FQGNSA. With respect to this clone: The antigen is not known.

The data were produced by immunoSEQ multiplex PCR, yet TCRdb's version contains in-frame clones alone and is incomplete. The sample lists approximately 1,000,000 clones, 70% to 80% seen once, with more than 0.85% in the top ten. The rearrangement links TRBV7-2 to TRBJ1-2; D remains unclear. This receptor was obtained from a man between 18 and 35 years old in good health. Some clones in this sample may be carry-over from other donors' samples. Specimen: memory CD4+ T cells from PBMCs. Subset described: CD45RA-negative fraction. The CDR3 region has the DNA TGTGCCAGCAGCTTAGCGCGCCAGGTCAGAGGTCATGGCTACACCTTC. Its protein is CASSLARQVRGHGYTF.